This T cell receptor beta chain came from a study of cytomegalovirus exposure and HLA in healthy donors. For this clone: What it recognizes is unknown.

The repertoire was sequenced with immunoSEQ multiplex PCR; TCRdb's copy has only in-frame clones and lacks some. The data hold 210,000 or so clones, with 85% to 90% observed a single time. Broader study findings: In vitro confirmation showed three CMV-associated chains to be CMV antigen specific. There were some 150 TCR beta chains listed as cytomegalovirus-associated.

The CDR3 is 14 amino acids. CDR1 and CDR2 (germline): SQVTM, ANQGSEA. The junction had 10 bases not matched to a gene; V was cut back by 7 bases and J by 2 bases. Source material: PBMCs. The chain uses TRBV29-1 and TRBJ1-1; 7 bases fit TRBD1. This receptor was taken from a woman aged 18 to 35 in good health and CMV-seronegative. The CDR3 here is CSGYRGGINTEAFF. As DNA, the CDR3 is TGCAGCGGTTACAGGGGAGGTATTAACACTGAAGCTTTCTTT.